This entry lists 27 T cell receptor beta chains sequenced from one sample in a study of control samples from healthy donors and cancer patients. Profiled with immunoSEQ multiplex PCR; TCRdb holds only in-frame clones, not every one. The sample lists 35,000 to 55,000 clones, roughly three quarters occurring once. The sample was formalin-fixed, paraffin-embedded tissue. The origin of the receptors is a male donor with melanoma.

This clone was picked up one time. The chain is built from TRBV10-3 and TRBJ2-7; either TRBD1 or TRBD2 may supply D (5 bases each). V was cut by 7 bases and J by 6 bases, with 16 bases left in between. Germline CDR1 reads ENHRY; CDR2 reads SYGVKD. This CDR3 has 13 amino acids. As DNA, the CDR3 is TGTGCCATCAACGTAGGGGCGGGTGGCGAGCAGTACTTC. It codes for CAINVGAGGEQYF.

The chain links TRBV28 to TRBJ2-1, with D possibly TRBD2 on 6 matching bases. Per the germline V gene, CDR1 is MDHEN and CDR2 is SYDVKM. The CDR3 extends over 16 amino acids. With 3 bases removed from V and 0 bases from J, the gap between germline ends came to 12 bases. CDR3 region: CASSFSSASSYNEQFF. The CDR3 region has the DNA TGTGCCAGCAGTTTTTCTAGCGCGAGCTCCTACAATGAGCAGTTCTTC. The whole variable domain, remainder taken from reference TRBV28 and TRBJ2-1, is DVKVTQSSRYLVKRTGEKVFLECVQDMDHENMFWYRQDPGLGLRLIYFSYDVKMKEKGDIPEGYSVSREKKERFSLILESASTNQTSMYLCASSFSSASSYNEQFFGPGTRLTVL.

The chain links TRBV9 to TRBJ2-7; perhaps D is TRBD1 or TRBD2 (5 bases each). This CDR3 has 14 residues. The germline V gene has CDR1 SGDLS and CDR2 YYNGEE. V was trimmed by 4 bases and J by 3 bases, leaving 14 bases between them. CDR3 DNA sequence: TGTGCCAGCAGCCCACTACTAGGACACTACGAGCAGTACTTC. The encoded protein is CASSPLLGHYEQYF.

The V call is TRBV5-1, the J call TRBJ2-7; D unresolved. The ends were cut back, 4 bases at V and 6 bases at J, with 14 bases in the middle. CDR1 and CDR2 from the germline V gene are SGHRS and YFSETQ. The CDR3 spans 13 residues. This CDR3 reads CASSHLVAAEQYF. The CDR3 nucleotides read TGCGCCAGCAGCCACCTGGTGGCCGCCGAGCAGTACTTC.

The chain employs TRBV2 and TRBJ2-1; maybe TRBD2 (7 bases). The CDR3 consists of 14 residues. V was shortened by 6 bases and J by 3 bases, with 12 bases between the two germline ends. Germline V gives CDR1 SNHLY, CDR2 FYNNEI. The CDR3 region has the DNA TGTGCCAGCAGAGGGGGAGGGGTCTACAATGAGCAGTTCTTC. It specifies CASRGGGVYNEQFF.

V usage is TRBV7-9 and J usage is TRBJ2-1; no reliable D call. This CDR3 comprises 12 residues. Trimming stripped 1 base from V and 8 bases from J, with 6 bases between. Germline V gene data show CDR1 as SEHNR and CDR2 as FQNEAQ (reference sequence). The CDR3 spells CASSLVVHEQFF. Here the CDR3 DNA reads TGTGCCAGCAGCTTAGTGGTGCATGAGCAGTTCTTC.

Many counts were recorded for this clone. The V call is TRBV2, the J call TRBJ2-7, with D perhaps matching TRBD1 (5 bases). CDR1 SNHLY and CDR2 FYNNEI come from the germline V gene. V lost 6 bases to trimming and J lost 3 bases, with 9 bases between them. The CDR3 contains 12 residues. The CDR3 DNA sequence: TGTGCCAGCAGAGAGGACAACTACGAGCAGTACTTC. It specifies CASREDNYEQYF.

This rearrangement joins TRBV19 to TRBJ1-5; the match to TRBD1 covers 9 bases. The V gene end was trimmed by 5 bases and the J gene end by 6 bases; junction bases not matched to a gene: 2. This CDR3 contains 13 residues. Germline V lookup: CDR1 LNHDA, CDR2 SQIVND (reference sequence). The CDR3 reads CASSSTGGQPQHF. The CDR3, as DNA: TGTGCCAGTAGTTCGACAGGGGGTCAGCCCCAGCATTTT.

In nucleotides, the CDR3 is TGTGCCAGCAGCCAAGGACTAGCGGGAGAAGTATGGAATGAGCAGTTCTTC. Translation gives CASSQGLAGEVWNEQFF. The J gene is TRBJ2-1, the V gene TRBV3-1 (or the pseudogene TRBV3-2), with 12 bases identical to TRBD2. The CDR3 extends over 17 amino acids. With 1 base clipped from V and 7 bases from J, the junction kept 8 bases outside the gene matches. The germline CDR1 and CDR2 sequences are LGHDT and YNNKEL (reference sequence).

J is TRBJ2-7 and V is TRBV7-2; 9 positions agree with TRBD2. The V gene's germline CDR1 is SGHTA and CDR2 FQGNSA. This CDR3 contains 13 residues. V shed 0 bases and J 13 bases; nucleotides not matched to a gene: 7. CDR3 nucleotide sequence: TGTGCCAGCAGCTTAGCGGCTAGCGGGAAAAGCTACTTC. Protein: CASSLAASGKSYF.

V usage is TRBV5-4 and J usage is TRBJ2-7; a possible D gene is TRBD2 (6 bases). Germline V gene lookup returns CDR1 SGHNT and CDR2 YYREEE (reference sequence). The V gene lost 0 bases and the J gene lost 1 base, with 11 bases spanning the gap. This CDR3 spans 15 amino acids. The CDR3 sequence: CASSLAGTGSYEQYF. In nucleotides, the CDR3 is TGTGCCAGCAGCTTGGCTGGGACTGGATCCTACGAGCAGTACTTC.

The chain recombines TRBV6-5 with TRBJ2-3, with D tentatively TRBD2 (6 bases). This CDR3 is 15 amino acids long. Germline assignment: CDR1 MNHEY and CDR2 SVGAGI. V lost 7 bases and J 5 bases, leaving 19 bases between the germline ends. The CDR3, as DNA: TGTGCCAGCACCGAGGAGGGACGGCAGCGAGATACGCAGTATTTT. The encoded protein is CASTEEGRQRDTQYF.

The rearrangement joins TRBV19 to TRBJ1-2, with no clear D. V lost 6 bases, J lost 0 bases, and 14 bases lay in between. Germline lookup yields CDR1 LNHDA and CDR2 SQIVND (reference sequence). This CDR3 is built from 15 residues. The CDR3 nucleotides read TGTGCCAGTAGAGATGTACAGAACGCTAACTATGGCTACACCTTC. It specifies CASRDVQNANYGYTF.

CDR3 sequence (DNA): TGCAGCGTCGTCAGGGGCGAGGGACTGTTTTTT. Translation gives CSVVRGEGLFF. The chain combines TRBV29-1 with TRBJ1-4; a possible D gene is TRBD1 (6 bases). Germline CDR1 and CDR2: SQVTM and ANQGSEA. V dropped 6 bases and J dropped 13 bases, with 15 bases sitting between them. This CDR3 is 11 amino acids long. The full variable domain, its missing parts supplied by reference TRBV29-1 and TRBJ1-4, is SAVISQKPSRDICQRGTSLTIQCQVDSQVTMMFWYRQQPGQSLTLIATANQGSEATYESGFVIDKFPISRPNLTFSTLTVSNMSPEDSSIYLCSVVRGEGLFFGSGTQLSVL.

The V gene is TRBV15, the J gene TRBJ2-5; TRBD2 matches at 7 bases. V lost 2 bases to trimming and J lost 5 bases; unmatched junction nucleotides: 8. Germline V gene sequence: CDR1 LNHNV, CDR2 YYDKDF (reference sequence). This CDR3 contains 15 residues. This chain's CDR3 is CATSRIGSGGETQYF. CDR3 sequence (DNA): TGTGCCACCAGCAGAATAGGATCGGGAGGCGAGACCCAGTACTTC.

The chain has TRBV7-9 and TRBJ2-3, with 8 bases fitting TRBD2. There are 16 residues in the CDR3. V lost 5 bases to trimming and J lost 5 bases; unmatched junction nucleotides: 12. Germline CDR1 SEHNR, CDR2 FQNEAQ (reference sequence). CDR3 protein: CASSPPGAGGVDTQYF. In nucleotides, the CDR3 is TGTGCCAGCAGCCCTCCAGGGGCGGGAGGCGTAGATACGCAGTATTTT.

This clone came up a few times. The chain links TRBV19 to TRBJ2-5, with 12 bases that match TRBD2. The CDR3 loop spans 16 amino acids. V trimming: 4 bases; J trimming: 1 base; junction bases outside the gene matches: 4. CDR1 is LNHDA and CDR2 is SQIVND in the germline V gene (reference sequence). CDR3 bases: TGTGCCAGTAGTAAAGGACTAGCGGGGCCCCAAGAGACCCAGTACTTC. Its protein product is CASSKGLAGPQETQYF.

The V gene is TRBV10-3, the J gene TRBJ1-5; D gene unclear. CDR3 length equals 13 residues. Germline lookup yields CDR1 ENHRY and CDR2 SYGVKD. V lost 5 bases, J lost 3 bases, and 8 bases lay in between. This CDR3 is CAISRDANQPQHF. CDR3 bases: TGTGCCATCAGTCGGGATGCCAATCAGCCCCAGCATTTT.

The genes are TRBV29-1 and TRBJ2-4, with D perhaps TRBD2 (6 bases). V shed 4 bases and J shed 1 base, with 11 bases lying between them. The CDR3 loop spans 14 amino acids. In germline, CDR1 is SQVTM, CDR2 ANQGSEA. The CDR3 spells CSVVGGSAKNIQYF. For the CDR3, the DNA is TGCAGCGTTGTTGGAGGGAGTGCCAAAAACATTCAGTACTTC.

For the CDR3, the DNA is TGTGCCAGCCTGGCGGGCCCCCTCTGGCCCACGAACACTGAAGCTTTCTTT. Residues: CASLAGPLWPTNTEAFF. This chain connects TRBV19 to TRBJ1-1; D unresolved. The CDR3 length is 17 residues. V was shortened by 9 bases and J by 1 base, with 24 bases between the two germline ends. CDR1 is LNHDA and CDR2 is SQIVND in the germline V gene (reference sequence).

This chain connects TRBV7-3 to TRBJ2-3; maybe TRBD1 (5 bases). V lost 5 bases and J lost 2, with 8 bases in between. This CDR3 contains 13 residues. CDR1 is SGHTA and CDR2 is FQGTGA in the germline V gene. CDR3 amino acids: CASSMDNTDTQYF. The CDR3 DNA sequence: TGTGCCAGCAGCATGGACAACACAGATACGCAGTATTTT.

This clone has only a few counts. The gene calls are TRBV19 and TRBJ2-5; TRBD2 aligns across 7 bases. CDR1 and CDR2 from the germline V gene are LNHDA and SQIVND (reference sequence). The J segment lost 4 bases and the V segment lost 5 bases, leaving 10 bases of the junction unmatched. The CDR3 runs to 15 residues. The CDR3 DNA is TGTGCCAGTAGTCCCAGGGACTACCCGGGAGAGACCCAGTACTTC. Residues: CASSPRDYPGETQYF.

The J gene is TRBJ2-1, the V gene TRBV11-1; D unresolved. Per the germline V gene, CDR1 is SGHAT and CDR2 is FQDESV (reference sequence). The CDR3 is 14 residues long. Trimming removed 1 base from V and 9 bases from J, with 13 bases in between. For the CDR3, the DNA is TGTGCCAGCAGCTTAGGTGATGGGGTCGGTGAGCAGTTCTTC. Residues: CASSLGDGVGEQFF.

Here the CDR3 reads CASSHLSGRETQYF. Written as DNA, the CDR3 is TGTGCCAGCAGCCATCTTAGCGGGAGAGAGACCCAGTACTTC. The V call is TRBV14, the J call TRBJ2-5; 9 bases are shared with TRBD2. Per the germline V gene, CDR1 is SGHDN and CDR2 is FVKESK. The CDR3 has 14 residues. V lost 3 bases and J lost 4; bases outside the gene matches: 3.

With regard to this clone: The same CDR3 can be traced to other DNA sequences in this sample. The rearrangement uses TRBV11-1 and TRBJ2-5; D ambiguous. The V gene's germline CDR1 is SGHAT and CDR2 FQDESV (reference sequence). Trimming took off 4 bases at V and 2 bases at J, with 14 bases between the two ends. This CDR3 has 15 residues. In nucleotides, the CDR3 is TGTGCCAGCAGCTCGCAGTCAGGTTTACAAGAGACCCAGTACTTC. Protein sequence: CASSSQSGLQETQYF.

To note about this clone: One end of the junction fails to match germline, which may point to a read error. V is TRBV7-7 and J is TRBJ1-1; TRBD1 agrees at 7 bases. The CDR3 sequence is 15 residues long. In germline, CDR1 is SSHAT, CDR2 FNYEAQ (reference sequence). This CDR3 reads CASSPYRGENTEAFF. The CDR3 region has the DNA TGTGCTAGCAGCCCCTACAGGGGAGAGAACACTGAAGCTTTCTTT. Based on the CDR3 plus reference TRBV7-7 and TRBJ1-1, the full variable domain is GAGVSQSPRYKVTKRGQDVTLRCDPISSHATLYWYQQALGQGPEFLTYFNYEAQPDKSGLPSDRFSAERPEGSISTLTIQRTEQRDSAMYRCASSPYRGENTEAFFGQGTRLTVV.

This sequence joins TRBV9 and TRBJ1-1, with 7 bases aligning to TRBD1. This CDR3 spans 15 amino acids. Germline V gene sequence: CDR1 SGDLS, CDR2 YYNGEE. The ends lost 4 bases at V and 4 bases at J; junction bases unmatched: 10. CDR3 in DNA: TGTGCCAGCAGCCATCAACAGGGGCCGGCCACTGAAGCTTTCTTT. Translated, it gives CASSHQQGPATEAFF.